What follows is one T cell receptor (beta chain) and its context. Antigen: not known. A sort by CD45RO/CCR7/CD25/CD127/CD95/CD27 yielded CD4+ naive, central memory, regulatory and stem cell-like memory cells. Purity above 95% was achieved in all sorted populations. The data were obtained in a study of beta chain features in type 1 diabetes. The study's findings and limits: Shortening of TCRB CDR3s, moderate but significant, appeared in all four CD4+ subsets of Type 1 diabetes patients. With patients and controls alike, PCR might favor shorter templates to an equal degree.

The study reverse transcribed the entire isolated RNA, so it sequenced expressed TCRB transcripts. Only in-frame clones appear in the TCRdb table, and some are missing; sequencing was by immunoSEQ multiplex PCR. The sample records around 110,000 clones, about 17% being singletons. The TCR was taken from a man younger than 45 with type 1 diabetes. Sequencing input: central memory CD4+ T cells from blood.

For the CDR3, the DNA is TGTGCCAGCAGTCAATGGGACCAAGAGACCCAGTACTTC. Its protein is CASSQWDQETQYF. This chain joins TRBV6-6 and TRBJ2-5; no clear D gene. CDR3 length: 13 amino acids. The germline CDR1 and CDR2 sequences are MNHNY and SVGAGI (reference sequence). The V end lost 5 bases, the J end lost 0 bases, and 7 bases lay between the germline ends.